This TCR beta chain is from a study of cytotoxic CD8 clonotypes in ibrutinib-treated CLL. The assay was immunoSEQ multiplex PCR, and TCRdb's table has in-frame clones only and misses some. The repertoire holds hundreds of thousands of clones, with 67% as singletons. The CDR3 loop spans 12 amino acids. The trim removed 5 bases at V and 13 bases at J, leaving 11 bases unmatched. Germline V gene sequence: CDR1 SGHVS, CDR2 FQNEAQ. Worth noting for this clone: No antigen is known for it.

PBMCs that had been cryopreserved were the source of approximately 2 micrograms of genomic DNA for TCR beta libraries. Overall study findings and caveats: Rare overall, public clonotypes shrank or held steady under therapy. In comparison with age-matched healthy donors, baseline clonality was higher and tracked circulating CD8+ T-cell counts.

The source was PBMCs, collected after 36 months of ibrutinib treatment. This chain joins TRBV7-8 and TRBJ2-7; 7 bases are shared with TRBD1. The source of this sequence is a human donor with chronic lymphocytic leukemia. This CDR3 reads CASSPSDRVLYF. The CDR3 region has the DNA TGTGCCAGCAGCCCCAGCGACAGGGTCCTCTACTTC.